This T cell receptor beta chain was captured by sequencing in a study of T cell responses to AZD1222 COVID-19 vaccine. Second-dose timings of about 4 or about 12 weeks were pooled. Study findings and constraints: Donors were mostly white British, more females; clonal diversity possibly underestimated. Breadth and depth of Spike-specific TCRs rose after two AZD1222 doses. Regions left unmutated in variants are reportedly the target of nearly half of spike-specific TCRs.

On this clone itself: Its antigen is not identified.

The V gene lost 3 bases and the J gene lost 1 base, with 12 bases spanning the gap. Germline V gives CDR1 LGHDT, CDR2 YNNKEL (reference sequence). This CDR3 contains 15 residues. Sequencing was performed with immunoSEQ multiplex PCR; in TCRdb, only in-frame clones are kept and a portion is missing. The sample includes about 160,000 clones, around 89% of them seen just once. J is TRBJ1-1 and V is TRBV3-1 (or the pseudogene TRBV3-2); D ambiguous. This sample comprised peripheral blood, obtained 28 days after the second AZD1222 dose. The TCR originated in an adult who received the AZD1222 COVID-19 vaccine. The CDR3 region has the DNA TGTGCCAGCAGCCAGGGTGCCCCAGGGAACACTGAAGCTTTCTTT. This codes for CASSQGAPGNTEAFF.